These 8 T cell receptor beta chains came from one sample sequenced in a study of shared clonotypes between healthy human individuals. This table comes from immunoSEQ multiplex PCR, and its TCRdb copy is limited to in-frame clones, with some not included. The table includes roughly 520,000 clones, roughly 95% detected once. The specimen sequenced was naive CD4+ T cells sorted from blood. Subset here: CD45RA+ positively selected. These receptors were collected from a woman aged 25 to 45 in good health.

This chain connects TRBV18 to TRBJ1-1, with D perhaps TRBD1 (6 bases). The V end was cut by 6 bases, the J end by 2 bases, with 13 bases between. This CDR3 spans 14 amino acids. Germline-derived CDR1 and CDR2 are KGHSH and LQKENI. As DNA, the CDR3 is TGTGCCAGCTCCGTATGGACAGACAACACTGAAGCTTTCTTT. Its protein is CASSVWTDNTEAFF.

The chain's CDR3 is CASSSGQGAREPQHF. CDR3 in DNA: TGTGCCAGCAGCTCGGGACAGGGGGCAAGGGAGCCCCAGCATTTT. This chain joins TRBV28 and TRBJ1-5; 12 bases fit TRBD1. The V and J ends lost 6 bases and 8 bases, in that order; junction bases with no gene match: 8. This CDR3 is 15 amino acids long. Germline lookup yields CDR1 MDHEN and CDR2 SYDVKM.

As DNA, the CDR3 is TGTGCCAGCAGTGAAAATGTCGTAACAACCTACGAGCAGTACTTC. Amino acids: CASSENVVTTYEQYF. The chain employs TRBV6-1 and TRBJ2-7; the D is unclear. Per germline, CDR1 MNHNS and CDR2 SASEGT. Trimming shortened V by 2 bases and J by 2 bases, and 13 bases separated the two germline ends. The CDR3 is made up of 15 amino acids.

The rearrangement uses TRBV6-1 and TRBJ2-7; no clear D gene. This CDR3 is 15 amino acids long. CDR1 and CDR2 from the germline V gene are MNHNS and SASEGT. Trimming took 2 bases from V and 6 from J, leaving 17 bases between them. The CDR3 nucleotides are TGTGCCAGCAGTGAAAGCCCCAGAGCCTATGTCGAGCAGTACTTC. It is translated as CASSESPRAYVEQYF.

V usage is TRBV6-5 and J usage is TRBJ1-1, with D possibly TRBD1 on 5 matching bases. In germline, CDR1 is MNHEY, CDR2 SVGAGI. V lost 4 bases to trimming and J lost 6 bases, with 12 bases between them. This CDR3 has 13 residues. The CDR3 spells CASSFLGASEAFF. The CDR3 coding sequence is TGTGCCAGCAGTTTCCTAGGGGCGTCTGAAGCTTTCTTT.

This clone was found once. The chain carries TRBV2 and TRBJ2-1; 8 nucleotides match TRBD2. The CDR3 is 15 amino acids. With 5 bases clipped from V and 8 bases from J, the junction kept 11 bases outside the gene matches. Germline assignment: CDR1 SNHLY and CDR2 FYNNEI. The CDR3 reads CASSPDGGRRHEQFF. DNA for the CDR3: TGTGCCAGCAGTCCCGACGGCGGGAGGCGGCATGAGCAGTTCTTC.

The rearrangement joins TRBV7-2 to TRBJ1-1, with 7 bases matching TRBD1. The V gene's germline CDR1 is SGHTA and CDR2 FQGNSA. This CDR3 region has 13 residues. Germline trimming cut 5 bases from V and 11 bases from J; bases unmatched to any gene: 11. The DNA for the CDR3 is TGTGCCAGCAGCCCTCCGCCTCACAGGGGTGCTTTCTTT. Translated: CASSPPPHRGAFF.

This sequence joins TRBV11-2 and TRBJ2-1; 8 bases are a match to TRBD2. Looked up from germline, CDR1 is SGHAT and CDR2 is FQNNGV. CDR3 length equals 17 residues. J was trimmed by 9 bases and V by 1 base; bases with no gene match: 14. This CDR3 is CASSLGRWGREEVEQFF. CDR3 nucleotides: TGTGCCAGCAGCTTAGGGAGATGGGGGCGGGAGGAAGTTGAGCAGTTCTTC.